This T cell receptor beta chain is from a study of human T cells and chemical hapten exposure. Across the whole study: Subjects had 2% DPC placed on 2 cm by 2 cm of upper inner arm skin for sensitization. Study outcomes and limitations: Versus controls, expanded TCRs had significantly more large CDR3 similarity clusters.

This clonotype was recorded many times. Its matching antigen is unknown. In TCRdb, the RACE reads were re-called with MiXCR into one record per CDR3 protein. Among about 39,000 distinct CDR3 sequences listed, about 12% were seen once. Time point indicated: patch test 3, about 24 weeks after DPC sensitization. The sample's treatment: therapeutic diphenylcyclopropenone sensitization with weekly scalp DPC. The template was total RNA from unfractionated whole blood. Patch tests were applied only after blood draws. The sequence derives from a woman in her thirties or forties with alopecia areata. Some clones in this sample may be carry-over from other donors' samples. Sequencing used whole blood, obtained in connection with sensitization to the hapten diphenylcyclopropenone (DPC).

CDR3 DNA: TGCAGCGTTGTCGGGACAGCAGATACGCAGTATTTT. Translation gives CSVVGTADTQYF. This sequence joins TRBV29-1 and TRBJ2-3, with 7 bases identical to TRBD1. The CDR3 has 12 amino acids. V trimming: 4 bases; J trimming: 4 bases; junction bases outside the gene matches: 2. Germline V CDR1 and CDR2: SQVTM, ANQGSEA.